This T cell receptor (beta chain) was sequenced in a study of human T cells and chemical hapten exposure. Study-wide results and limits: The number of TCRs above 1 in 1000 frequency did not change after DPC sensitization.

As for this clonotype: Its antigen is undetermined.

Total RNA was isolated from unfractionated whole blood. The authors' processing: TCRs per sample had a median of 95,638 and ranged from about 20,000 to 700,000. TCRdb itself ran the 5' RACE reads through MiXCR, one entry per CDR3 protein. The V and J calls follow TCRdb's processing rather than the paper's. This repertoire shows about 81,000 distinct CDR3 sequences, around a sixth found once; its top ten account for around 6.8%. The source is a female donor in good health.

The CDR3 loop reads CASSFWAGGKDTQYF. The CDR3 DNA sequence: TGTGCCAGCAGTTTTTGGGCGGGAGGAAAAGATACGCAGTATTTT. V gene TRBV28 combines with J gene TRBJ2-3; 8 nucleotides align to TRBD2. The CDR3 runs 15 residues. V shed 3 bases, J shed 5 bases, and the junction held 7 bases outside the gene matches. Per the germline V gene, CDR1 is MDHEN and CDR2 is SYDVKM. The full variable domain, in which reference TRBV28 and TRBJ2-3 provide the parts outside the CDR3, is DVKVTQSSRYLVKRTGEKVFLECVQDMDHENMFWYRQDPGLGLRLIYFSYDVKMKEKGDIPEGYSVSREKKERFSLILESASTNQTSMYLCASSFWAGGKDTQYFGPGTRLTVL.